Presented here are 26 T cell receptor beta chains from one specimen sequenced in a study of regulatory T cells in long-lasting Graves disease (TCRdb year 2021). The time point label, as the study defines it: newly diagnosed GD, antithyroid drugs for less than 3 months. For both TCR sequencing and RNA sequencing, RNA was extracted from PBMCs in TRIzol. Library generation was performed with multiplex PCR. TCRdb shows the sequencer as Illumina HiSeq 4000. iRepertoire HTBI primers and Arm-PCR amplification of CDR3 regions were used to construct TCR beta libraries. TCRdb reanalyzed the raw reads on its own, using fastp at Q25 for trimming and MiXCR for clone calling, and kept in-frame beta chains. Identical CDR3 protein sequences are pooled into one entry, listed with their most common genes and DNA. This sample holds roughly 560,000 distinct CDR3 sequences; about 16% were observed only once. The top ten clonotypes cover 20% to 30% of the sample.

These data were also filed under a second study, of T cells in Graves' hyperthyroidism and ophthalmopathy.

The sample here was peripheral blood mononuclear cells (PBMCs), taken at new diagnosis, from a patient treated with antithyroid drugs. The receptors come from a woman aged 35-65 years with Graves disease. Donor details come from another sample of the same person, matched by shared clones.

The chain carries TRBV4-1 and TRBJ2-1; 10 bases map to TRBD2. Losses at the gene ends were 4 bases for V and 8 bases for J; bases not matched to a gene: 8. Germline-derived CDR1 and CDR2 are MGHRA and YSYEKL. This CDR3 has 15 residues. The CDR3 nucleotides read TGCGCCAGCAGCCTCAACGAGCGGGGGGGATATGAGCAGTTCTTC. Protein sequence: CASSLNERGGYEQFF.

There are a few counts of this clonotype. The J gene is TRBJ2-2, the V gene TRBV11-3; D not certain. V was clipped by 5 bases and J by 2 bases, with 9 bases between them. This CDR3 spans 14 amino acids. Germline values: CDR1 SGHNT, CDR2 YENEEA. CDR3 region: CASSGRSNTGELFF. CDR3 sequence (DNA): TGTGCCAGCAGCGGGCGGTCCAACACCGGGGAGCTGTTTTTT.

The rearrangement uses TRBV29-1 and TRBJ1-3; no clear D gene. Germline-derived CDR1 and CDR2 are SQVTM and ANQGSEA. The V end was cut by 5 bases, the J end by 0 bases, with 5 bases between. The CDR3 spans 12 residues. The CDR3, as DNA: TGCAGCGTTCAGAGCTCTGGAAACACCATATATTTT. Translation gives CSVQSSGNTIYF.

This clonotype was counted between two and nine times. The V call is TRBV7-6, the J call TRBJ2-7; D is ambiguous. Germline CDR1 SGHVS, CDR2 FNYEAQ. The V gene lost 2 bases and the J gene lost 0 bases, with 8 bases spanning the gap. The CDR3 consists of 14 residues. This chain's CDR3 is CASSLMESSYEQYF. Here the CDR3 DNA reads TGTGCCAGCAGCTTAATGGAGAGCTCCTACGAGCAGTACTTC.

The rearrangement joins TRBV28 to TRBJ1-6, with D perhaps TRBD1 (5 bases). CDR1 is MDHEN and CDR2 is SYDVKM in the germline V gene. The CDR3 sequence is 17 residues long. Trimming pared 6 bases from V and 0 bases from J, leaving 15 bases between. CDR3 DNA: TGTGCCAGCAGCCTGGGGGGGACCCTCTCCTATAATTCACCCCTCCACTTT. Encoded protein: CASSLGGTLSYNSPLHF.

The chain carries TRBV24-1 and TRBJ2-3, with 11 bases aligning to TRBD1. This CDR3 is 16 amino acids long. J lost 7 bases, V lost 0 bases, and 5 bases had no gene match. Germline V gene sequence: CDR1 KGHDR, CDR2 SFDVKD. The CDR3 DNA follows: TGTGCCACCAGTGATTTGGTGGGACAGGGGGATTATACGCAGTATTTT. Translating it yields CATSDLVGQGDYTQYF.

V and J are TRBV19 and TRBJ1-2, with 9 bases matching TRBD1. CDR1 is LNHDA, CDR2 SQIVND, per germline (reference sequence). Trimming at V came to 3 bases and at J to 4 bases, leaving 9 bases not matched to a gene. This CDR3 contains 16 residues. The CDR3 reads CASSINGGQGVYGYTF. CDR3 in DNA: TGTGCCAGTAGTATTAATGGGGGACAGGGTGTCTATGGCTACACCTTC.

This rearrangement joins TRBV12-3 or TRBV12-4 to TRBJ2-7; TRBD1 aligns across 7 bases. The CDR3 runs 14 residues. Unmatched junction bases numbered 10, after V lost 11 bases and J lost 0 bases. Here the CDR3 reads CASTARDSSYEQYF. The CDR3 DNA is TGTGCCTCCACCGCCCGGGACAGCTCCTACGAGCAGTACTTC.

This clonotype was seen a few times. The chain recombines TRBV4-1 with TRBJ1-2, with D possibly being TRBD1 (6 bases). The ends were cut back, 0 bases at V and 7 bases at J, with 21 bases in the middle. The CDR3 length is 17 residues. From germline, CDR1 is MGHRA and CDR2 YSYEKL. The CDR3 region is CASSQDLSGGLIVGYTF. CDR3 bases: TGCGCCAGCAGCCAAGATCTCAGCGGGGGGCTCATCGTTGGCTACACCTTC.

The sample holds many counts of this clonotype. The rearrangement uses TRBV20-1 and TRBJ2-1, with D possibly being TRBD1 (6 bases). Trimming removed 3 bases at V and 6 bases at J, with 15 bases between. CDR1 and CDR2 (germline): DFQATT, SNEGSKA (reference sequence). The CDR3 has 14 residues. CDR3 sequence (DNA): TGCAGTGCTAGCTCAGGGGCGCCAGGCAATGAGCAGTTCTTC. Protein product: CSASSGAPGNEQFF.

The rearrangement uses TRBV29-1 and TRBJ1-1; D gene ambiguous. Germline V gene sequence: CDR1 SQVTM, CDR2 ANQGSEA. CDR3 length: 13 amino acids. The V and J ends lost 5 bases and 6 bases respectively, with 16 bases between them. This CDR3 is CSVFLLGGSEAFF. CDR3 nucleotides: TGCAGCGTTTTCTTACTGGGAGGGTCTGAAGCTTTCTTT.

This clonotype was seen a single time. The chain combines TRBV7-9 with TRBJ1-2; D gene ambiguous. The CDR3 length is 15 residues. The germline V gene has CDR1 SEHNR and CDR2 FQNEAQ (reference sequence). V dropped 2 bases and J dropped 4 bases, with 14 bases sitting between them. The CDR3 nucleotides read TGTGCCAGCAGCTTATATACAGACCCATCCTATGGCTACACCTTC. The encoded protein is CASSLYTDPSYGYTF.

Worth noting for this clonotype: A much larger clone is a single base away; this may be a read error. The rearrangement uses TRBV28 and TRBJ1-4; 9 nucleotides match TRBD1. Germline assignment: CDR1 MDHEN and CDR2 SYDVKM. The CDR3 is 14 amino acids. The CDR3 reads CASSYRDRDEELFF. The CDR3 DNA reads as TGTGCCAGCAGCTACCGGGACAGGGATGAAGAACTGTTTTTT.

This clonotype was seen at least ten times. This chain links TRBV20-1 with TRBJ1-5; D unclear. The CDR3 covers 15 residues. From germline, CDR1 is DFQATT and CDR2 SNEGSKA (reference sequence). V was clipped by 3 bases and J by 1 base, with 13 bases between them. CDR3 amino acids: CSARAAGMSNQPQHF. CDR3 coding DNA: TGCAGTGCTAGGGCCGCGGGAATGAGCAATCAGCCCCAGCATTTT.

A few counts support this clonotype. The V and J genes are TRBV7-3 and TRBJ1-1, with D uncertain. Between the trimmed V and J ends, which lost 2 bases and 3 bases, there was a span of 7 bases. Germline lookup yields CDR1 SGHTA and CDR2 FQGTGA. This CDR3 spans 13 amino acids. DNA of the CDR3: TGTGCCAGCAGCTTAGAATCAGACACTGAAGCTTTCTTT. This codes for CASSLESDTEAFF.

This clonotype was observed a handful of times. This chain uses TRBV7-3 with TRBJ2-1; 9 positions match TRBD2. V lost 4 bases, J lost 9 bases, and 10 bases stayed unmatched. Germline V lookup: CDR1 SGHTA, CDR2 FQGTGA. This CDR3 contains 15 residues. CDR3 sequence: CASSSGLAGSGEQFF. The CDR3 DNA sequence: TGTGCCAGCAGCTCGGGTCTAGCGGGGTCTGGTGAGCAGTTCTTC.

The gene calls are TRBV12-3 or TRBV12-4 and TRBJ1-1; no clear D gene. Deletions cut 2 bases from V and 0 bases from J, with 7 bases between. The CDR3 is 14 residues long. This CDR3 is CASSLKDLNTEAFF. The CDR3 DNA reads as TGTGCCAGCAGTTTAAAGGATTTGAACACTGAAGCTTTCTTT.

The chain links TRBV9 to TRBJ2-7, with TRBD2 matching 16 bases. After removal of 4 bases from V and 2 bases from J, the junction contained 6 bases not matched to a gene. The germline V gene has CDR1 SGDLS and CDR2 YYNGEE. This CDR3 comprises 17 residues. The CDR3 region has the DNA TGTGCCAGCAGCCCCGGGACTAGCGGGGGGGTCCCCTACGAGCAGTACTTC. It yields the protein CASSPGTSGGVPYEQYF.

In this sample, this clonotype turned up many times. V gene TRBV30 combines with J gene TRBJ2-5; the D gene is possibly TRBD2 (6 bases). The V and J ends lost 2 bases and 1 base respectively, with 11 bases between them. The CDR3 is 14 residues long. CDR1 and CDR2 (germline): GTSNPN, SVGIG (reference sequence). DNA of the CDR3: TGTGCCTGGAGTCGGCAGGGAGGCCAAGAGACCCAGTACTTC. It encodes CAWSRQGGQETQYF.

This clonotype was picked up many times. This chain uses TRBV4-1 with TRBJ1-5; 7 bases line up with TRBD1. From germline, CDR1 is MGHRA and CDR2 YSYEKL. The CDR3 spans 14 residues. Losses at the gene ends were 0 bases for V and 7 bases for J; bases not matched to a gene: 3. The CDR3 here is CASSQENRGQPQHF. CDR3 nucleotides: TGCGCCAGCAGCCAAGAGAACAGGGGCCAGCCCCAGCATTTT.

CDR3 residues: CASSLGTQDYGYTF. The CDR3 DNA reads as TGCGCCAGCAGCTTGGGCACACAGGACTATGGCTACACCTTC. The chain joins TRBV5-1 to TRBJ1-2; maybe TRBD1 (5 bases). The CDR3 is made up of 14 amino acids. CDR1 is SGHRS and CDR2 is YFSETQ in the germline V gene. The ends were cut back, 0 bases at V and 3 bases at J, with 9 bases in the middle.

This clonotype showed up many times. V is TRBV3-1 and J is TRBJ1-2; no clear D. V shed 0 bases and J shed 4 bases, with 12 bases lying between them. The V gene's germline CDR1 is LGHDT and CDR2 YNNKEL (reference sequence). This CDR3 is built from 15 residues. DNA of the CDR3: TGTGCCAGCAGCCAAGATCTTGACGGGTTCTATGGCTACACCTTC. Translation gives CASSQDLDGFYGYTF.

This clonotype occurred many times. The chain joins TRBV6-5 to TRBJ2-7, with 7 bases aligning to TRBD2. The CDR3 covers 15 residues. The germline V gene encodes CDR1 MNHEY and CDR2 SVGAGI. Trimming cost V 4 bases and J 1 base; bases outside gene matches: 7. The CDR3: CASSSSGVSSYEQYF. In DNA form, the CDR3 reads TGTGCCAGCAGTTCGAGCGGGGTCTCTTCCTACGAGCAGTACTTC.

This clonotype was observed at least ten times. The chain employs TRBV5-1 and TRBJ1-3; 7 bases are a match to TRBD1. Germline lookup yields CDR1 SGHRS and CDR2 YFSETQ. CDR3 length equals 15 residues. With 0 bases clipped from V and 2 bases from J, the junction kept 2 bases outside the gene matches. CDR3 sequence reads: CASSLDGQAGNTIYF. The CDR3 bases are TGCGCCAGCAGCTTGGATGGACAGGCTGGAAACACCATATATTTT.

This clonotype has at least ten counts. The rearrangement uses TRBV5-1 and TRBJ2-3, with TRBD1 matching 8 bases. The germline V gene encodes CDR1 SGHRS and CDR2 YFSETQ. This CDR3 spans 19 amino acids. The ends lost 4 bases at V and 0 bases at J; junction bases unmatched: 16. The CDR3 protein is CASSLPGSRGPLSTDTQYF. The CDR3 DNA reads TGCGCCAGCAGCCTCCCTGGATCCAGGGGGCCTTTAAGCACAGATACGCAGTATTTT.

This clonotype appeared a few times. This rearrangement joins TRBV24-1 to TRBJ2-5; the match to TRBD1 covers 8 bases. V dropped 0 bases and J dropped 4; count of bases not matched to a gene: 3. The CDR3 covers 15 residues. Germline values: CDR1 KGHDR, CDR2 SFDVKD. This chain's CDR3 is CATSDLRTGGETQYF. The CDR3 DNA sequence: TGTGCCACCAGTGATTTGCGAACAGGGGGAGAGACCCAGTACTTC.